These 18 T cell receptor beta chains were sequenced from one sample in a study of T cells in tumors after PD-1 blockade. Clones were read by immunoSEQ multiplex PCR, and TCRdb kept only the in-frame ones, dropping some. Of around 50,000 clones listed, more than 60% are singletons. Sequenced here: PBMCs, sampled before anti-PD-1 therapy. Receptors originate from a human donor with advanced basal cell or squamous cell carcinoma (not recorded which).

The J gene is TRBJ2-7, the V gene TRBV3-1 (or the pseudogene TRBV3-2); the D gene could be TRBD1 or TRBD2 (5 bases each). V gave up 4 bases and J gave up 1 base, with 11 bases separating them. The CDR3 sequence is 14 residues long. Germline values: CDR1 LGHDT, CDR2 YNNKEL (reference sequence). The CDR3 nucleotides are TGTGCCAGCAGCCCGGGGCTAGGGTCCTACGAGCAGTACTTC. As protein: CASSPGLGSYEQYF.

The J gene is TRBJ1-2, the V gene TRBV20-1; possibly TRBD1 for D (5 bases). V lost 3 bases and J 8 bases, leaving 13 bases between the germline ends. The CDR3 runs to 12 residues. The germline V gene has CDR1 DFQATT and CDR2 SNEGSKA (reference sequence). The CDR3 spells CSASRGVQGYTF. The CDR3 bases are TGCAGTGCTAGTAGGGGAGTACAGGGCTACACCTTC.

The chain has TRBV18 and TRBJ2-5; D unresolved. The V gene's germline CDR1 is KGHSH and CDR2 LQKENI. V lost 0 bases to trimming and J lost 0 bases, with 5 bases between them. The CDR3 is 14 residues long. The chain's CDR3 is CASSPPFDQETQYF. The CDR3 coding sequence is TGTGCCAGCTCACCACCTTTCGACCAAGAGACCCAGTACTTC.

The J gene is TRBJ2-7, the V gene TRBV5-4, with 10 bases that match TRBD2. After removal of 4 bases from V and 0 bases from J, the junction contained 7 bases not matched to a gene. Looked up from germline, CDR1 is SGHNT and CDR2 is YYREEE (reference sequence). CDR3 length: 16 amino acids. This CDR3 reads CASSAGTSVISYEQYF. CDR3 in DNA: TGTGCCAGCAGCGCTGGGACTAGCGTAATCTCCTACGAGCAGTACTTC.

The table lists this clone with a few counts. This chain connects TRBV28 to TRBJ1-6; unclear D gene. The germline V and J ends were trimmed by 4 bases and 5 bases, with 15 bases remaining between them. The germline V gene encodes CDR1 MDHEN and CDR2 SYDVKM. CDR3 length: 16 residues. CDR3 in DNA: TGTGCCAGCAGTTCGCCGGAGACACCACATAATTCACCCCTCCACTTT. Its protein product is CASSSPETPHNSPLHF.

Comment on this clone: Within the sample, other DNA sequences also encode this same CDR3. The CDR3 sequence is CASGFSGHSGNTIYF. DNA for the CDR3: TGTGCTAGTGGTTTCTCTGGACACTCTGGAAACACCATATATTTT. The chain employs TRBV12-5 and TRBJ1-3; tentatively, D is TRBD1 (5 bases). Between the trimmed V and J ends, which lost 3 bases and 0 bases, there was a span of 9 bases. CDR1 and CDR2 (germline): LGHNT, FRNRAP. The length of the CDR3 is 15 residues.

This sequence joins TRBV19 and TRBJ1-5; no clear D. This CDR3 comprises 13 residues. Trimming stripped 7 bases from V and 0 bases from J, with 7 bases between. Germline CDR1 LNHDA, CDR2 SQIVND (reference sequence). The CDR3 loop is CASTGASNQPQHF. CDR3 bases: TGTGCCAGTACAGGTGCTAGCAATCAGCCCCAGCATTTT.

The CDR3 loop is CASSLGRGEYNEQFF. CDR3 DNA: TGTGCCAGCAGCTTGGGGAGGGGCGAGTACAATGAGCAGTTCTTC. This chain connects TRBV7-2 to TRBJ2-1, with 7 bases fitting TRBD2. CDR1 is SGHTA and CDR2 is FQGNSA in the germline V gene. Trimming cost V 3 bases and J 4 bases; bases outside gene matches: 6. There are 15 residues in the CDR3.

V and J are TRBV18 and TRBJ2-6; TRBD1 matches 7 bases. The CDR3 has 16 amino acids. CDR1 and CDR2 (germline): KGHSH, LQKENI. After removal of 0 bases from V and 2 bases from J, the junction contained 1 base not matched to a gene. In DNA, the CDR3 is TGTGCCAGCTCACCACCCACAGGGGCTGGGGCCAACGTCCTGACTTTC. Translation: CASSPPTGAGANVLTF. The whole variable domain, remainder taken from reference TRBV18 and TRBJ2-6, is NAGVMQNPRHLVRRRGQEARLRCSPMKGHSHVYWYRQLPEEGLKFMVYLQKENIIDESGMPKERFSAEFPKEGPSILRIQQVVRGDSAAYFCASSPPTGAGANVLTFGAGSRLTVL.

In its sample, this clone was seen a few times. This chain uses TRBV5-6 with TRBJ2-7; D is uncertain. This CDR3 is 11 amino acids long. The germline V gene encodes CDR1 SGHDT and CDR2 YYEEEE. The V end lost 2 bases, the J end lost 5 bases, and 5 bases lay between the germline ends. The CDR3 protein is CASSFADEQYF. In DNA, the CDR3 is TGTGCCAGCAGCTTTGCTGACGAGCAGTACTTC. Full variable domain (rest looked up from reference TRBV5-6 and TRBJ2-7): DAGVTQSPTHLIKTRGQQVTLRCSPKSGHDTVSWYQQALGQGPQFIFQYYEEEERQRGNFPDRFSGHQFPNYSSELNVNALLLGDSALYLCASSFADEQYFGPGTRLTVT.

The sample holds a few counts of this clone. The gene calls are TRBV5-6 and TRBJ1-5; 9 positions match TRBD1. The V and J ends lost 4 bases and 6 bases, in that order; junction bases with no gene match: 5. This CDR3 has 14 amino acids. Germline CDR1 is SGHDT and CDR2 is YYEEEE. CDR3 residues: CASSKGQGLQPQHF. The CDR3 bases are TGTGCCAGCAGCAAGGGACAGGGACTTCAGCCCCAGCATTTT.

The chain recombines TRBV4-1 with TRBJ2-1, with 9 bases that match TRBD2. Germline loops: CDR1 MGHRA, CDR2 YSYEKL. With V trimmed by 5 bases and J by 5 bases, 7 bases remained unmatched. The CDR3 runs to 15 residues. The CDR3 DNA is TGCGCCAGCAGCGAAAGGACTAGCGAGAACAATGAGCAGTTCTTC. It yields the protein CASSERTSENNEQFF.

The rearrangement links TRBV4-1 to TRBJ1-1; 7 bases align to TRBD1. This CDR3 contains 14 residues. V trimming: 4 bases; J trimming: 1 base; junction bases outside the gene matches: 3. The germline V gene encodes CDR1 MGHRA and CDR2 YSYEKL. This CDR3 reads CASSRQGQNTEAFF. The CDR3 coding sequence is TGCGCCAGCAGCCGACAGGGCCAGAACACTGAAGCTTTCTTT.

The V call is TRBV28, the J call TRBJ2-5; 9 nucleotides line up with TRBD2. This CDR3 contains 15 residues. The germline gives CDR1 MDHEN, CDR2 SYDVKM. V shed 3 bases, J shed 3 bases, and the junction held 5 bases outside the gene matches. The DNA for the CDR3 is TGTGCCAGCAGTTTTGGTAGCGGGAGAGAAGAGACCCAGTACTTC. Translated, it gives CASSFGSGREETQYF.

This chain joins TRBV27 and TRBJ2-7; 9 nucleotides line up with TRBD1. Germline CDR1 is MNHEY and CDR2 is SMNVEV (reference sequence). The V segment lost 5 bases and the J segment 3 bases; nucleotides outside the gene matches: 5. The CDR3 covers 14 residues. The CDR3 is CASSHRGPIYEQYF. CDR3 bases: TGTGCCAGCAGTCACAGGGGGCCTATCTACGAGCAGTACTTC.

V usage is TRBV11-1 and J usage is TRBJ2-2; weak D call: TRBD1 (6 bases). V gave up 5 bases and J gave up 4 bases, with 17 bases separating them. The CDR3 length is 16 residues. From germline, CDR1 is SGHAT and CDR2 FQDESV (reference sequence). The CDR3 sequence is CASSPRPQGSTGELFF. The CDR3 DNA follows: TGTGCCAGCAGCCCCCGTCCCCAGGGGAGCACCGGGGAGCTGTTTTTT.

The chain combines TRBV9 with TRBJ2-7; D is possibly TRBD1 (5 bases). The CDR3 contains 15 residues. Trimming left V 2 bases short and J 1 base short, with 13 bases between. CDR1 and CDR2 from the germline V gene are SGDLS and YYNGEE. CDR3 DNA: TGTGCCAGCAGCGTGACAGCAGATATATCCTACGAGCAGTACTTC. It is translated as CASSVTADISYEQYF.

The V and J genes are TRBV6-5 and TRBJ2-1; 9 positions agree with TRBD2. Germline V gene sequence: CDR1 MNHEY, CDR2 SVGAGI. The CDR3 totals 14 residues. Trimming took 6 bases from V and 4 from J; bases not matched to a gene: 4. The CDR3 sequence is CASSVTSGYNEQFF. In DNA, the CDR3 is TGTGCCAGCAGCGTGACTAGCGGATACAATGAGCAGTTCTTC.